The 17 T cell receptor beta chains below all came from one sample that was sequenced in a study of cytomegalovirus exposure and HLA in healthy donors. TCRdb keeps only in-frame clones here, not all; method: immunoSEQ multiplex PCR. The sample lists around 300,000 clones, about 85% occurring once. What was sequenced was PBMCs. The receptor source for this set is a woman in her 30s in good health and CMV-seropositive.

This clone showed up many times. The identical CDR3 is also encoded by other nucleotide sequences in the sample. The rearrangement links TRBV7-9 to TRBJ1-1; TRBD1 might be the D (5 bases). The germline gives CDR1 SEHNR, CDR2 FQNEAQ (reference sequence). Trimming removed 2 bases from V and 4 bases from J, with 11 bases in between. The CDR3 is 14 amino acids. DNA for the CDR3: TGTGCCAGCAGCTTATATTCCGGGGGCACTGAAGCTTTCTTT. It specifies CASSLYSGGTEAFF.

The chain carries TRBV18 and TRBJ1-5; 10 nucleotides match TRBD1. This CDR3 region has 14 residues. V lost 1 base, J lost 8 bases, and 2 bases stayed unmatched. Germline CDR1 KGHSH, CDR2 LQKENI. The CDR3 is CASSPQGTGEPQHF. CDR3 nucleotide sequence: TGTGCCAGCTCACCACAGGGGACAGGGGAGCCCCAGCATTTT.

The chain joins TRBV15 to TRBJ2-2; the match to TRBD2 covers 9 bases. The CDR3 is 16 residues long. Losses at the gene ends were 0 bases for V and 8 bases for J; bases not matched to a gene: 7. The V gene's germline CDR1 is LNHNV and CDR2 YYDKDF (reference sequence). The CDR3, as DNA: TGTGCCACCAGCAGAGACGAGCGGGGGGCGGCAGGGGAGCTGTTTTTT. It encodes CATSRDERGAAGELFF.

The chain joins TRBV9 to TRBJ2-5, with 10 bases that match TRBD1. The V segment lost 3 bases and the J segment 2 bases; nucleotides outside the gene matches: 22. The CDR3 is 21 amino acids. Germline lookup yields CDR1 SGDLS and CDR2 YYNGEE. The CDR3 DNA is TGTGCCAGCAGCGATGGTGACAGGGGGCGCTCTCGTAGCGGCCAACAAGAGACCCAGTACTTC. Residues: CASSDGDRGRSRSGQQETQYF.

The chain employs TRBV5-4 and TRBJ1-2, with 10 nucleotides matching TRBD1. The J segment lost 4 bases and the V segment lost 2 bases, leaving 8 bases of the junction unmatched. The CDR3 is 16 amino acids. Germline V lookup: CDR1 SGHNT, CDR2 YYREEE (reference sequence). CDR3 sequence reads: CASSLTNRQGAYGYTF. CDR3 DNA: TGTGCCAGCAGCTTAACAAACCGACAGGGGGCCTATGGCTACACCTTC.

This clone was counted once. The V call is TRBV18, the J call TRBJ2-7; D ambiguous. The CDR3 consists of 13 residues. Germline V lookup: CDR1 KGHSH, CDR2 LQKENI. The germline V and J ends were trimmed by 3 bases and 3 bases, with 9 bases remaining between them. Written as DNA, the CDR3 is TGTGCCAGCTCACCGGCGTTAGACTACGAGCAGTACTTC. As protein: CASSPALDYEQYF.

The chain uses TRBV7-8 and TRBJ1-5; the D gene is possibly TRBD1 (6 bases). This CDR3 comprises 16 residues. In germline, CDR1 is SGHVS, CDR2 FQNEAQ. The ends were cut back, 5 bases at V and 3 bases at J, with 17 bases in the middle. The CDR3 here is CASSPRTASANQPQHF. As DNA, the CDR3 is TGTGCCAGCAGCCCCAGGACAGCCAGCGCCAATCAGCCCCAGCATTTT.

The chain joins TRBV27 to TRBJ1-2; 7 positions match TRBD1. The CDR3 contains 21 residues. With V trimmed by 6 bases and J by 1 base, 26 bases remained unmatched. Germline V gene lookup returns CDR1 MNHEY and CDR2 SMNVEV (reference sequence). CDR3 sequence: CASRHLRSDEVGGGVNYGYTF. The CDR3 DNA reads TGTGCCAGCAGACACCTTAGGTCGGATGAAGTAGGAGGGGGCGTTAACTATGGCTACACCTTC.

This chain links TRBV4-1 with TRBJ1-6; tentatively, D is TRBD1 (6 bases). Germline CDR1 is MGHRA and CDR2 is YSYEKL. Trimming took 4 bases from V and 16 from J, leaving 14 bases between them. The CDR3 runs to 12 residues. For the CDR3, the DNA is TGCGCCAGCAGCCCGACAGGAGGTGAACTCCACTTT. Amino acids: CASSPTGGELHF.

Only one count was recorded for this clone. This chain uses TRBV28 with TRBJ2-2, with 7 bases aligning to TRBD1. This CDR3 has 15 amino acids. Losses at the gene ends were 6 bases for V and 6 bases for J; bases not matched to a gene: 10. Per the germline V gene, CDR1 is MDHEN and CDR2 is SYDVKM. CDR3 residues: CASSPLDRASGELFF. The CDR3, as DNA: TGTGCCAGCAGCCCACTCGACAGGGCCTCCGGGGAGCTGTTTTTT.

V usage is TRBV4-3 and J usage is TRBJ1-2; D not resolved. Germline V gene lookup returns CDR1 LGHNA and CDR2 YSLEER. Deletions cut 3 bases from V and 2 bases from J, with 13 bases between. The CDR3 length is 15 residues. The CDR3 DNA reads as TGCGCCAGCAGCCACACCCCGATTTCCAACTATGGCTACACCTTC. Its translation is CASSHTPISNYGYTF.

This clone has more than one count but fewer than ten. The chain couples TRBV10-1 to TRBJ1-5, with TRBD1 identical over 10 bases. Losses at the gene ends were 0 bases for V and 6 bases for J; bases not matched to a gene: 2. The CDR3 is 15 residues long. Germline-derived CDR1 and CDR2 are WNHNN and SYGVQD (reference sequence). The CDR3 DNA reads TGCGCCAGCAGTGAGTCGTGGGACAGGGGTCAGCCCCAGCATTTT. It translates to CASSESWDRGQPQHF.

The chain combines TRBV27 with TRBJ1-5, with D hard to call. The V gene's germline CDR1 is MNHEY and CDR2 SMNVEV (reference sequence). V dropped 3 bases and J dropped 1 base, with 7 bases sitting between them. The CDR3 loop spans 14 amino acids. The CDR3 DNA sequence: TGTGCCAGCAGTTTGGTCCAAAGCAATCAGCCCCAGCATTTT. It encodes CASSLVQSNQPQHF.

The chain carries TRBV30 and TRBJ1-3; possible D gene TRBD1, 5 bases. Trimming pared 7 bases from V and 0 bases from J, leaving 13 bases between. CDR1 and CDR2 from the germline V gene are GTSNPN and SVGIG (reference sequence). The CDR3 is made up of 14 amino acids. In DNA form, the CDR3 reads TGTGCCTACGCGGGGGTTATCTCTGGAAACACCATATATTTT. Its protein product is CAYAGVISGNTIYF. Looking up the rest from reference TRBV30 and TRBJ1-3 gives the full variable domain: SQTIHQWPATLVQPVGSPLSLECTVEGTSNPNLYWYRQAAGRGLQLLFYSVGIGQISSEVPQNLSASRPQDRQFILSSKKLLLSDSGFYLCAYAGVISGNTIYFGEGSWLTVV.

The genes are TRBV29-1 and TRBJ2-7; no reliable D call. V lost 0 bases and J 4 bases, leaving 1 base between the germline ends. This CDR3 region has 10 residues. Germline V lookup: CDR1 SQVTM, CDR2 ANQGSEA. The CDR3 bases are TGCAGCGTTGAAGATTACGAGCAGTACTTC. Protein: CSVEDYEQYF.

This clone is a singleton in its sample. The rearrangement uses TRBV14 and TRBJ1-2; unclear D gene. Deletions cut 1 base from V and 8 bases from J, with 14 bases between. There are 14 residues in the CDR3. CDR1 is SGHDN and CDR2 is FVKESK in the germline V gene. The CDR3: CASSQVTEALGYTF. Here the CDR3 DNA reads TGTGCCAGCAGCCAAGTTACAGAAGCCTTGGGCTACACCTTC.

This clone was recorded only once. The V gene is TRBV12-5, the J gene TRBJ2-1; 10 positions match TRBD2. There are 17 residues in the CDR3. V lost 0 bases and J lost 5; bases outside the gene matches: 7. Germline V gives CDR1 LGHNT, CDR2 FRNRAP. CDR3 protein: CASGLVLGLAEHNEQFF. The CDR3 DNA reads TGTGCTAGTGGTTTGGTACTAGGACTAGCGGAACACAATGAGCAGTTCTTC.